This T cell receptor beta chain was retrieved from a study of blood T cell repertoires in COVID-19. As for the study in general: T cells, B-cell-depleted T cells, or PBMCs supplied cDNA or gDNA.

CDR1 is SGHNT, CDR2 YYREEE, per germline (reference sequence). V trimming: 3 bases; J trimming: 1 base; junction bases outside the gene matches: 3. The length of the CDR3 is 16 residues. Original handling: Estimation of nucleated cell counts was performed using reference gene primer amplification. The repertoire was sequenced with immunoSEQ multiplex PCR; TCRdb's copy has only in-frame clones and lacks some. Clone size and the V and J calls come from that table; the DNA yielded D and trimming. The sample has some 100,000 clones, 80% seen once; the top ten hold about 4.5%. The V and J genes are TRBV5-4 and TRBJ2-3; 12 bases map to TRBD2. The sequence derives from a human donor in a cohort sampled during active or convalescent COVID-19. The sequenced sample was peripheral blood. CDR3 in DNA: TGTGCCAGCAGCTGGACTAGCGGGATCGGCACAGATACGCAGTATTTT. Protein product: CASSWTSGIGTDTQYF. Complete variable domain (other parts from reference TRBV5-4 and TRBJ2-3): ETGVTQSPTHLIKTRGQQVTLRCSSQSGHNTVSWYQQALGQGPQFIFQYYREEENGRGNFPPRFSGLQFPNYSSELNVNALELDDSALYLCASSWTSGIGTDTQYFGPGTRLTVL.